One TCR beta chain is described in this entry. Libraries were prepared by immunoSEQ multiplex PCR; TCRdb keeps only in-frame clonotypes and omits some of them. This sample yields under 130,000 clones, of which approximately 88% are seen a single time; 3.5% belongs to the top ten. The sample originates from a study of blood T cell repertoires in COVID-19. Study overall: The United States, Italy and Spain were the sources of the acute and convalescent COVID-19 samples. PBMCs, B-cell-depleted T cells, or T cells were the source of the cDNA or gDNA that made up the material.

V lost 4 bases and J 5 bases, leaving 8 bases between the germline ends. Per germline, CDR1 SQVTM and CDR2 ANQGSEA. This CDR3 has 11 residues. The V and J genes are TRBV29-1 and TRBJ1-2, with D unresolved. Sample: peripheral blood. The source is a woman aged 60-75 years with acute or convalescent COVID-19. The CDR3 nucleotides are TGCAGCGTTGGGGCAGTTTATGGCTACACCTTC. Protein product: CSVGAVYGYTF. The whole variable domain, filled in from reference TRBV29-1 and TRBJ1-2, reads SAVISQKPSRDICQRGTSLTIQCQVDSQVTMMFWYRQQPGQSLTLIATANQGSEATYESGFVIDKFPISRPNLTFSTLTVSNMSPEDSSIYLCSVGAVYGYTFGSGTRLTVV.